This T cell receptor beta chain came from a study of T cell repertoires in cytomegalovirus infection. Study information: Indicated by public TCR beta signatures were CMV infection and matching HLA type. Whole-study results and caveats: Carriers of CMV and the relevant HLA type were discriminated by public TCR beta frequency. HLA-C-restricted CMV clonotypes gave the most frequent clonotype in two of eight donors.

The CDR3 is 12 residues long. V was trimmed by 6 bases and J by 7 bases, leaving 10 bases between them. Germline V gene sequence: CDR1 MDHEN, CDR2 SYDVKM. This clonotype was counted ten times or more. What it recognizes is unknown. TCRdb fed the reads into MiXCR, producing one record per CDR3 protein. The table lists around 130,000 distinct CDR3 sequences, 7.5% to 9% of them singletons. Sequencing was carried out using PBMCs. The clonotype originates from a human donor in good health (CMV status not recorded). Some clones in this sample may be carry-over from other donors' samples. The rearrangement joins TRBV28 to TRBJ1-5; weak D call: TRBD1 (5 bases). The DNA for the CDR3 is TGTGCCAGCAGCGCGAAGGGGCAGCCCCAGCATTTT. Translating it yields CASSAKGQPQHF.